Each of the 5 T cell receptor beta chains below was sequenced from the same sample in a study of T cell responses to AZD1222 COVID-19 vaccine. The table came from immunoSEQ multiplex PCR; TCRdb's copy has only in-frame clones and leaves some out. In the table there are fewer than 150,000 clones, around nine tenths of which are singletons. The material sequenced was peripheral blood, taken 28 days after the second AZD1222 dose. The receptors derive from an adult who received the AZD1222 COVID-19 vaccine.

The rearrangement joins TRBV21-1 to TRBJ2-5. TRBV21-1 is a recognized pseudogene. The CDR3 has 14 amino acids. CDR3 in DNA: TGTGCCAGCAGCAAAGCCAAAGGTAGGGAGACCCAGTACTTC. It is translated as CASSKAKGRETQYF.

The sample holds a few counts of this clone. The CDR3 DNA reads TGTGCCAGCAGTTACGGCCATACGCAGTATTTT. It translates to CASSYGHTQYF. This chain links TRBV6-5 with TRBJ2-3; the D is unclear. Per the germline V gene, CDR1 is MNHEY and CDR2 is SVGAGI. CDR3 length: 11 residues. The V end lost 2 bases, the J end lost 7 bases, and 4 bases lay between the germline ends.

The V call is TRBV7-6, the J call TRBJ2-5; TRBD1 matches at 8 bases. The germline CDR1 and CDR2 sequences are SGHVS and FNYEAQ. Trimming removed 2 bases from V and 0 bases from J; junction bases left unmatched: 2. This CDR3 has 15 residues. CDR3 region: CASSLWDRYQETQYF. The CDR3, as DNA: TGTGCCAGCAGCTTATGGGACAGGTACCAAGAGACCCAGTACTTC.

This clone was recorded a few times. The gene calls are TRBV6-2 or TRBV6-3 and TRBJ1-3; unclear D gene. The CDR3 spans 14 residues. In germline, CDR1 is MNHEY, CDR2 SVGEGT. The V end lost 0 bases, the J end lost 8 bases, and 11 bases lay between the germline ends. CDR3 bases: TGTGCCAGCAGTTACTCGATGGAGGTGGACACCATATATTTT. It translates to CASSYSMEVDTIYF.

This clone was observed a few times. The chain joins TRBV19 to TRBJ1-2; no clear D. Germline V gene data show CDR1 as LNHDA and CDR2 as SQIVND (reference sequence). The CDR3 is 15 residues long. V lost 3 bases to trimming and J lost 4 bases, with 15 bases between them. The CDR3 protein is CASSISGNKGYGYTF. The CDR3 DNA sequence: TGTGCCAGTAGTATTTCGGGGAATAAGGGCTATGGCTACACCTTC.